This T cell receptor beta chain stems from a study of beta chain features in type 1 diabetes. Across the study: Patients did not differ from healthy donors in age, gender or cell yield.

Overall study findings and caveats: Junctions at VDJ sites from type 1 diabetes patients had fewer insertions and more deletions. Moderate but significant shortening of TCRB CDR3s was recorded in all four CD4+ subsets from Type 1 diabetes patients.

Germline values: CDR1 SGHRS, CDR2 YFSETQ. The CDR3 loop spans 17 amino acids. Germline trimming cut 0 bases from V and 0 bases from J; bases unmatched to any gene: 6. Expressed TCRB transcripts were sequenced because the isolated RNA had all been reverse transcribed beforehand. Profiled with immunoSEQ multiplex PCR; TCRdb holds only in-frame clones, not every one. The sample has under 300,000 clones, over 11% seen once. Averaging about 120 mL, one heparinised blood draw was given by each donor. About this clone: Its antigen is not identified.

This chain connects TRBV5-1 to TRBJ2-7, with 10 bases identical to TRBD2. The source is a man in his thirties or forties with type 1 diabetes. Source material: naive CD4+ T cells from blood. The CDR3: CASSLALAGGTSYEQYF. Written as DNA, the CDR3 is TGCGCCAGCAGCTTGGCGTTAGCGGGAGGCACCTCCTACGAGCAGTACTTC.